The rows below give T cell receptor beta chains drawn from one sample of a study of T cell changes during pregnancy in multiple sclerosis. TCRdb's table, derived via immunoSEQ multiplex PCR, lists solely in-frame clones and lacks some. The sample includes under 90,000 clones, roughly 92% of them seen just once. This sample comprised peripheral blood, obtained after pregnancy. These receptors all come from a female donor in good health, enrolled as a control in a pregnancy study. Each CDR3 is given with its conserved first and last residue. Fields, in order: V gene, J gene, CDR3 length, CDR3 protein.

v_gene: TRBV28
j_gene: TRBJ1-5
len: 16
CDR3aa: CASSHPSGVLSQPQHF

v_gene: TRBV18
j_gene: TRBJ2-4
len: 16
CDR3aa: CASSTLSGVAKNIQYF

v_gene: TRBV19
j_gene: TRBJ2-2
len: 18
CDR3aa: CASSTVPLGLLVFGELFF

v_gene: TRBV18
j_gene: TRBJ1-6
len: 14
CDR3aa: CASSPGTVNSPLHF

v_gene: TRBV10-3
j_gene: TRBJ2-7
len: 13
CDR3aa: CAISWDRGYEQYF

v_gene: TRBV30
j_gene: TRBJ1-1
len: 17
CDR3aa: CAWSRGQGFRMNTEAFF

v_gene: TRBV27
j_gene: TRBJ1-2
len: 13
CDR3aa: CASSVPRNYGYTF

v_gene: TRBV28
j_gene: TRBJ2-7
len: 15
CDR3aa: CASSPQGAREGEQYF

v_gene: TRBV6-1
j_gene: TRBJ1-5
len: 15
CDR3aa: CASTQQGSRNQPQHF

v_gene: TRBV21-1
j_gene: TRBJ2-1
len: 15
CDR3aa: CASSKDRLAGNEQFF

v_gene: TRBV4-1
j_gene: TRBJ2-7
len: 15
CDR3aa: CASSQAAASSYEQYF